The 3 T cell receptor beta chains below come from one sample, sequenced in a study of blood T cells in healthy people across ages (dated by TCRdb to between 2015 and 2017). The library relied on 5' RACE. The listed sequencing device is Illumina HiSeq 2500. A second PCR of about 6 to 12 cycles was run with a J-beta primer mix and a sample-barcoded 5' primer. Using fastp at Q25 and MiXCR, TCRdb reprocessed the public reads and kept productive beta chains. Duplicate CDR3 protein sequences are folded into a single record with the most common DNA and genes. This sample gives roughly 1,800,000 distinct CDR3 sequences in total; roughly 50% of them show up just once. Roughly 2.1% of the sample is taken by the ten largest. The sequenced material came from blood. The source of these receptors is a woman aged 40 to 50 in good health.

The chain employs TRBV5-1 and TRBJ2-7; the match to TRBD1 covers 7 bases. The DNA end is a closer match to TRBJ2-5, so the J assignment may be wrong. CDR3 size: 14 residues. Per the germline V gene, CDR1 is SGHRS and CDR2 is YFSETQ. The CDR3 loop reads CASSIRTGQETQYF. The CDR3 DNA reads as TGCGCCAGCAGCATTCGGACAGGCCAAGAGACCCAGTACTTC.

This clonotype was seen only a few times. V gene TRBV4-3 combines with J gene TRBJ2-7; no firm D call. This CDR3 is 16 amino acids long. Germline V gene data show CDR1 as LGHNA and CDR2 as YSLEER. V shed 0 bases and J shed 0 bases, with 12 bases lying between them. CDR3 amino acids: CASSQDPTGYSYEQYF. The DNA for the CDR3 is TGCGCCAGCAGCCAAGATCCTACGGGTTACTCCTACGAGCAGTACTTC.

This clonotype has a handful of counts. The gene calls are TRBV7-9 and TRBJ2-4; D is unclear. The DNA end lines up better with TRBJ2-7; the J call may be wrong. The length of the CDR3 is 12 residues. CDR1 and CDR2 (germline): SEHNR, FQNEAQ (reference sequence). The CDR3 DNA follows: TGTGCCAGCAGCCACCGACGGGACGAGCAGTACTTC. Protein sequence: CASSHRRDEQYF.